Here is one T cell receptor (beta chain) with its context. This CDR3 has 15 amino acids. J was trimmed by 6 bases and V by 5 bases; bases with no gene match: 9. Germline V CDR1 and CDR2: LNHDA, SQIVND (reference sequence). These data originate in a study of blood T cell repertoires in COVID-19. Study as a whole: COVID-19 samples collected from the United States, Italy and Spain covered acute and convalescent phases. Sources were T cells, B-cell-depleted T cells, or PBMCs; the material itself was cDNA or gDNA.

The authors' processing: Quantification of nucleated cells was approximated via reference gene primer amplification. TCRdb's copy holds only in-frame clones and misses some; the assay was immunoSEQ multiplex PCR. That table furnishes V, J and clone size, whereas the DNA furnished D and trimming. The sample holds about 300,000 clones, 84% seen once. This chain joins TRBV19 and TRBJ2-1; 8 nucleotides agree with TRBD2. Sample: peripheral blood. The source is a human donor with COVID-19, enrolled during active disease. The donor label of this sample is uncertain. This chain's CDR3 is CASSSPGLAGNEQFF. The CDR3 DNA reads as TGTGCCAGTAGTTCGCCAGGACTAGCAGGCAATGAGCAGTTCTTC.